This T cell receptor (beta chain) was obtained from a study of T cell repertoires in cytomegalovirus infection (dated by TCRdb to about 2019). Looking at the study overall: Donor HLA type was relevant to the analysis, because carriage of CMV infection together with the matching HLA type was indicated by public TCR beta signatures.

Reads for this sample came from an Illumina HiSeq 1500. Using fastp at Q25 and MiXCR, TCRdb reprocessed the public reads and kept productive beta chains. Rows are combined by CDR3 protein, so each entry shows the most common genes and DNA. Counted in this sample were roughly 81,000 distinct CDR3 sequences; roughly 3.5% of them appeared once. The ten top clones hold approximately 5% of the sample. Ten or more counts support this clonotype. Its specific antigen is unknown. Base qualities are missing; no much larger clone stands one base away. General study outcomes and caveats: Cumulative frequency of public TCR beta family members discriminated carriers of CMV infection plus the relevant HLA type in this cohort and an independent 352-donor cohort. The ex vivo response was dominated by HLA-C-restricted CMV-specific TCR beta clonotypes, which also provided the single most frequent clonotype in two of eight donors.

The trim is 1 base for V and 7 bases for J, with a gap of 16 bases between the germline ends. According to the germline V gene, CDR1 reads SGHTA and CDR2 reads FQGNSA. The CDR3 starts with the cysteine, ends with the phenylalanine, and has 15 residues. Only the CDR3 portion is preserved as DNA: 45 bases, with reading frame beginning at the first base. Sequencing used PBMCs. This sequence was found in a human donor in good health (CMV status not recorded). Some clones in this sample may be carry-over from other donors' samples. Here the chain combines TRBV7-2 and TRBJ1-2, with no D gene named confidently. The nucleotides are TGTGCCAGCAGCTTAGGAGGAGACTGGGGTTTTGGCTACACCTTC. Its coded protein is CASSLGGDWGFGYTF.